The sequence of this T cell receptor (beta chain) was determined in a study of control samples from healthy donors and cancer patients. Using immunoSEQ multiplex PCR, the repertoire was profiled, and TCRdb retains in-frame clones only, with some absent. The data hold approximately 160,000 clones, with just under 95% observed a single time. V dropped 5 bases and J dropped 7 bases, with 23 bases sitting between them. Germline-derived CDR1 and CDR2 are LGHDT and YNNKEL (reference sequence). The CDR3 has 17 amino acids. The sequencing sample was made of blood. The receptor was isolated from a woman aged 55-69 years in good health. The rearrangement links TRBV3-1 (or the pseudogene TRBV3-2) to TRBJ1-4, with D perhaps TRBD1 (6 bases). The chain's CDR3 is CASSYTTGGRRGEKLFF. The CDR3, as DNA: TGTGCCAGCAGCTATACAACCGGGGGCCGAAGGGGTGAAAAACTGTTTTTT.